The sequence of this TCR beta chain was determined in a study of cytomegalovirus exposure and HLA in healthy donors. Donors were ostensibly healthy at sampling, although undocumented immune exposures were probable. Researchers ran the PCR with 60 Vbeta and 13 Jbeta primers. This table comes from immunoSEQ multiplex PCR, and its TCRdb copy is limited to in-frame clones, with some not included. The repertoire holds about 210,000 clones, with around 80% as singletons. Trimming removed 3 bases from V and 5 bases from J, with 14 bases in between. The CDR3 runs 15 residues. Germline-derived CDR1 and CDR2 are MNHNS and SASEGT.

Sequenced input: PBMCs. V usage is TRBV6-1 and J usage is TRBJ2-1; maybe TRBD2 (6 bases). The receptor's source is a boy between 10 and 17 years old in good health and CMV-seronegative. This chain's CDR3 is CASSDGPWRDNEQFF. For the CDR3, the DNA is TGTGCCAGCAGTGATGGACCGTGGAGGGACAATGAGCAGTTCTTC.